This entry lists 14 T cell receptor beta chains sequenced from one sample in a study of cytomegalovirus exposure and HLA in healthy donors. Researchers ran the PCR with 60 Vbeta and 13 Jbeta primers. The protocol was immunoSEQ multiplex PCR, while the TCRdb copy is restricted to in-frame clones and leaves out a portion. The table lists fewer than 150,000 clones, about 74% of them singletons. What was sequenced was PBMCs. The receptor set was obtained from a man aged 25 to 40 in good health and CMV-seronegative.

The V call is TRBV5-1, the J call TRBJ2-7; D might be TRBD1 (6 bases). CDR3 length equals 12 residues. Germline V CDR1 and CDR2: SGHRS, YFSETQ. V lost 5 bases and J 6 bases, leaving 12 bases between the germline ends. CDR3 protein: CASRQGEGEQYF. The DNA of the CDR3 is TGCGCCAGCAGACAGGGAGAGGGCGAGCAGTACTTC.

The CDR3 bases are TGTGCCTGGAGTGGAGGGGACAGAGATGGCTACACCTTC. As protein: CAWSGGDRDGYTF. The chain couples TRBV30 to TRBJ1-2; TRBD1 matches 7 bases. The CDR3 runs to 13 residues. V lost 1 base, J lost 6 bases, and 5 bases stayed unmatched. In germline, CDR1 is GTSNPN, CDR2 SVGIG (reference sequence).

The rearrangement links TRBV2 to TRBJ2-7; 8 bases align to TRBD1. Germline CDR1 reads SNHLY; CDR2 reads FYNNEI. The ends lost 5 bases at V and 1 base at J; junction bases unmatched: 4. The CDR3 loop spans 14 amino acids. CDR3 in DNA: TGTGCCAGCAGTACTTGGACAGGGTCCTACGAGCAGTACTTC. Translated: CASSTWTGSYEQYF.

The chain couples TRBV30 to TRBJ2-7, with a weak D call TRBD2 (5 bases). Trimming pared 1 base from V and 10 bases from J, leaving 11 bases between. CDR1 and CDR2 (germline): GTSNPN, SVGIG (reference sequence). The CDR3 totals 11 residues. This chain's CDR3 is CAWSGGGSQYF. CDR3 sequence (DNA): TGTGCCTGGAGTGGAGGAGGCAGCCAGTACTTC.

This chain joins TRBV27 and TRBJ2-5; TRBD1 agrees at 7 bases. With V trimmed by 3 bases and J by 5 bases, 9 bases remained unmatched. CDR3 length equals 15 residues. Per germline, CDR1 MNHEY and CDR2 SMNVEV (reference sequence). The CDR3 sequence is CASSLGWQGDETQYF. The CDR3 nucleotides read TGTGCCAGCAGTTTGGGTTGGCAGGGGGACGAGACCCAGTACTTC.

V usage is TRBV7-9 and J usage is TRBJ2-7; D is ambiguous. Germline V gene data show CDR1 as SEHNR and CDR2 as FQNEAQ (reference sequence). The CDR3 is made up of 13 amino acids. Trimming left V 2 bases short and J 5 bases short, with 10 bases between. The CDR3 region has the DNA TGTGCCAGCAGCTTACTAGATCCGGACGAGCAGTACTTC. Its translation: CASSLLDPDEQYF.

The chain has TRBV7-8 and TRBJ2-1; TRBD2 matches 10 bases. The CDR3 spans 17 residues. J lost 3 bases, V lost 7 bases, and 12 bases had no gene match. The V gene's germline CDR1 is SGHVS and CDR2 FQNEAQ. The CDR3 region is CASTTTWTSGIYNEQFF. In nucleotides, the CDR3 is TGTGCCAGCACCACGACCTGGACTAGCGGAATCTACAATGAGCAGTTCTTC.

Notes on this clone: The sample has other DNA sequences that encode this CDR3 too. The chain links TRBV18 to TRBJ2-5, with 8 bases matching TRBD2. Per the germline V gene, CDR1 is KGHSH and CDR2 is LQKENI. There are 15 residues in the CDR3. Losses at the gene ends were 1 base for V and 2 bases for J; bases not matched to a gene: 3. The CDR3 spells CASSPLTGGQETQYF. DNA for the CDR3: TGTGCCAGCTCACCACTTACGGGGGGGCAAGAGACCCAGTACTTC.

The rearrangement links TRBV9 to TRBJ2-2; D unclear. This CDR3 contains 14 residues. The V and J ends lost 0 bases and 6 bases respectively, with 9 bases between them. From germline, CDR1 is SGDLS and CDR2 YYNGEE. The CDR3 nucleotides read TGTGCCAGCAGCGTAGGAGGTTGGGCCGGGGAGCTGTTTTTT. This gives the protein CASSVGGWAGELFF.

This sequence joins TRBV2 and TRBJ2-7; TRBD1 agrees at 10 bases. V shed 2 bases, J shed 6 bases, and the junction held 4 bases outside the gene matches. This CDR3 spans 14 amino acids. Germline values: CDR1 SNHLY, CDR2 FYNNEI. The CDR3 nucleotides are TGTGCCAGCAGTGAATTGGACAGGGGGGTCGAGCAGTACTTC. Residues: CASSELDRGVEQYF.

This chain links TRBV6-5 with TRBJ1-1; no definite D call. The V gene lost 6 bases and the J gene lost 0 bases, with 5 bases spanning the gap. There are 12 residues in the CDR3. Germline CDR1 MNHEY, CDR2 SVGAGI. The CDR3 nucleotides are TGTGCCAGCAGCGGGATGAACACTGAAGCTTTCTTT. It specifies CASSGMNTEAFF.

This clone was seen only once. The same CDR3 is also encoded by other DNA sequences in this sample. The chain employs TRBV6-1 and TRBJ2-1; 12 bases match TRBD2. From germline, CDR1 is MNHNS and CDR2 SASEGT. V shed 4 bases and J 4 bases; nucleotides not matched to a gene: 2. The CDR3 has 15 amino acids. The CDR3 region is CASSVLAGGYNEQFF. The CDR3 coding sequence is TGTGCCAGCAGTGTACTAGCGGGAGGATACAATGAGCAGTTCTTC.

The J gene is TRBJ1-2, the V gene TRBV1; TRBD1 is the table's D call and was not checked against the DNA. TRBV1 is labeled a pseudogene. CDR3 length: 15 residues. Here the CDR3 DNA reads TGCACCAGCAGCCAAGTGGTGGGCTTTTTTGGTGGCTACACCTTC. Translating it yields CTSSQVVGFFGGYTF.

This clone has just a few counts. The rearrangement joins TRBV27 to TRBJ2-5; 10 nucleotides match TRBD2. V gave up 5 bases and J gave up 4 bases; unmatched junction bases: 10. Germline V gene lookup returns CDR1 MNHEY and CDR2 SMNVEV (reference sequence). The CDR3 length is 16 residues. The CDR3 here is CASSPSSGRRRETQYF. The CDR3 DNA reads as TGTGCCAGCAGTCCTTCTAGCGGGAGAAGGAGAGAGACCCAGTACTTC.